This T cell receptor beta chain appears in the sequencing data of a study of PD-L1 blockade in urothelial cancer. The germline gives CDR1 LGHNA, CDR2 YSLEER. J lost 6 bases, V lost 0 bases, and 4 bases had no gene match. The CDR3 spans 16 residues. Sample time point: pretreatment peripheral blood. The data were produced by immunoSEQ multiplex PCR, yet TCRdb's version contains in-frame clones alone and is incomplete. The sample includes about 95,000 clones, 87% of them seen just once. The TCR comes from a man aged 55 to 69 with urothelial cancer. The source was PBMCs, collected around atezolizumab (anti-PD-L1) treatment. The chain links TRBV4-3 to TRBJ2-1, with 11 bases identical to TRBD1. CDR3 amino acids: CASSQDVGQGANEQFF. The CDR3 DNA is TGCGCCAGCAGCCAAGACGTAGGACAGGGGGCCAATGAGCAGTTCTTC.